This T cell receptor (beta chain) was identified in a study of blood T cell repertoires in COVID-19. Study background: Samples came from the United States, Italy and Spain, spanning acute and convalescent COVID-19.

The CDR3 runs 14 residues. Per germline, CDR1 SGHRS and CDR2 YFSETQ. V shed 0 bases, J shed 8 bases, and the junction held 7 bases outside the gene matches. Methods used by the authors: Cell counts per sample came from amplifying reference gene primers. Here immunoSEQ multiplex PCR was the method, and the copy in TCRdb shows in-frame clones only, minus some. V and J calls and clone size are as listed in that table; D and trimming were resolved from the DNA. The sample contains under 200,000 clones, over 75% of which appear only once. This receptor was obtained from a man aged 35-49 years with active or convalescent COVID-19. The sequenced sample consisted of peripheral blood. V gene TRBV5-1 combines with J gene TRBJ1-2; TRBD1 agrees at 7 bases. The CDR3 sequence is CASSLVGGAEGYTF. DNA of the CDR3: TGCGCCAGCAGCTTGGTAGGGGGCGCGGAAGGCTACACCTTC.